Here is one T cell receptor (beta chain) with its context. Its antigen is unidentified. Peptide-pool stimulation followed by sequencing identified expanded antigen-specific CD4+ clonotypes in the ViraFEST assay. Culturing for more than eight days preceded CD4+ T cell isolation. Vaccinated participants had no history of SARS-CoV-2 infection and tested negative for nucleocapsid antibodies. Cells had half their medium changed to IL-2 medium on days 3 and 7. Data came from immunoSEQ multiplex PCR; TCRdb stores just in-frame clones and leaves some out. Here the sample spans more than 20,000 clones, approximately 83% being singletons. The source of the sample is a study of vaccination effects on CD4 cells after COVID-19. Regarding the study as a whole: Early post-infection timepoints were missing from the study, which also had few convalescent patients. Clones of infection and vaccine origin contracted markedly late after vaccination.

V dropped 5 bases and J dropped 5 bases, with 23 bases sitting between them. The CDR3 length is 17 residues. The V gene's germline CDR1 is PRHDT and CDR2 FYEKMQ (reference sequence). The rearrangement uses TRBV13 and TRBJ2-3; perhaps TRBD2 as D (6 bases). The source material was CD4+ T cells from PBMCs cultured with HCoV-NL63 spike peptides, sampled before COVID-19 vaccination. The sequence was collected from a human donor who received a COVID-19 vaccine. CDR3 protein: CASSQPRLEWGEDTQYF. The CDR3 nucleotides read TGTGCCAGCAGCCAACCCCGGCTCGAGTGGGGGGAAGATACGCAGTATTTT.